The following is a T cell receptor beta chain sequence with its context. Its antigen is not identified. Every one of the participants with HIV received treatment in the United States. V was pared by 7 bases and J by 1 base, with 9 bases between. This CDR3 comprises 13 residues. Germline values: CDR1 SNHLY, CDR2 FYNNEI. This entry belongs to a study of long-term antiretroviral therapy in people with HIV. Study-wide points: Even long-term ART left TRB diversity below transplant donor controls, despite gains. Clones that expanded before ART (that is, prior to treatment) dominated the repertoire at all time points.

Samples were assayed with immunoSEQ v3.0 at survey level. It was about 35,000-55,000 T-cell genomes per sample that sequencing targeted. Sequencing used immunoSEQ multiplex PCR; TCRdb keeps in-frame clones, though not all of them. The sample lists 23,000 or so clones, 82% seen once, with 5% to 7% in the top ten. The gene calls are TRBV2 and TRBJ2-3; unclear D gene. Here the sequenced sample was unsorted PBMCs, taken 0.2 years after starting antiretroviral therapy. The clonotype was recovered from a woman younger than 45 with HIV. For the CDR3, the DNA is TGTGCCAGCAACTCCTGGGGCACAGATACGCAGTATTTT. Its protein is CASNSWGTDTQYF.